One sample yielded the 28 T cell receptor beta chains listed below, sequenced in a study of CD8 T cell repertoires and HIV-1 epitope variants. The data were produced by immunoSEQ multiplex PCR, yet TCRdb's version contains in-frame clones alone and is incomplete. The table lists 90,000 or so clones, roughly 80% of them singletons. Sequenced sample: uncultured baseline CD8+ T cells from peripheral blood mononuclear cells (PBMCs). The origin of the receptors is a male donor with HIV.

This chain connects TRBV6-5 to TRBJ1-6; D not resolved. CDR1 MNHEY and CDR2 SVGAGI come from the germline V gene. The CDR3 runs 14 residues. V gave up 3 bases and J gave up 6 bases, with 9 bases separating them. CDR3 residues: CASSYNGFNSPLHF. The CDR3 DNA reads as TGTGCCAGCAGTTATAACGGCTTTAATTCACCCCTCCACTTT.

The genes are TRBV5-1 and TRBJ1-5; possible D gene TRBD1, 6 bases. Between the trimmed V and J ends, which lost 2 bases and 1 base, there was a span of 7 bases. The CDR3 runs 14 residues. Germline V gene sequence: CDR1 SGHRS, CDR2 YFSETQ. The CDR3 bases are TGCGCCAGCAGCTTAACAGGGAGCAATCAGCCCCAGCATTTT. This sequence encodes CASSLTGSNQPQHF.

This clone was seen a single time. The chain uses TRBV7-2 and TRBJ2-3, with TRBD2 identical over 14 bases. Unmatched junction bases numbered 2, after V lost 1 base and J lost 2 bases. Germline lookup yields CDR1 SGHTA and CDR2 FQGNSA. The length of the CDR3 is 17 residues. The CDR3 DNA reads TGTGCCAGCAGCTTAGGGACTAGCGGGGGGCCCACAGATACGCAGTATTTT. Encoded protein: CASSLGTSGGPTDTQYF.

The J gene is TRBJ2-1, the V gene TRBV18; maybe TRBD1 (5 bases). V lost 8 bases and J 10 bases, leaving 21 bases between the germline ends. The CDR3 extends over 14 amino acids. Germline CDR1 KGHSH, CDR2 LQKENI. The CDR3 nucleotides read TGTGCCAGCACAGGAGAGACGTTAAGGAGCGAGCAGTTCTTC. The encoded protein is CASTGETLRSEQFF.

The chain combines TRBV7-3 with TRBJ2-3; 8 bases agree with TRBD2. V dropped 4 bases and J dropped 2; count of bases not matched to a gene: 11. Germline V gene data show CDR1 as SGHTA and CDR2 as FQGTGA. The CDR3 contains 17 residues. CDR3 region: CASSSRAGGYSTDTQYF. CDR3 in DNA: TGTGCCAGCAGCTCCCGGGCGGGGGGATATTCCACAGATACGCAGTATTTT.

This chain uses TRBV5-4 with TRBJ2-6; 10 bases agree with TRBD1. From germline, CDR1 is SGHNT and CDR2 YYREEE (reference sequence). This CDR3 is built from 17 residues. J was trimmed by 2 bases and V by 6 bases; bases with no gene match: 8. The CDR3: CASKPGQGRTGANVLTF. CDR3 nucleotides: TGTGCCAGCAAGCCGGGACAGGGGAGAACTGGGGCCAACGTCCTGACTTTC.

The V call is TRBV5-4, the J call TRBJ2-1; 13 bases match TRBD2. The CDR3 runs 16 residues. Germline lookup yields CDR1 SGHNT and CDR2 YYREEE (reference sequence). Trimming cost V 0 bases and J 7 bases; bases outside gene matches: 4. CDR3 sequence: CASSLGTSGRRNEQFF. Written as DNA, the CDR3 is TGTGCCAGCAGCTTGGGGACTAGCGGGAGAAGGAATGAGCAGTTCTTC.

The genes are TRBV4-2 and TRBJ1-3; D perhaps matches TRBD1 (6 bases). This CDR3 comprises 15 residues. V dropped 0 bases and J dropped 2 bases, with 8 bases sitting between them. Germline V gene data show CDR1 as LGHNA and CDR2 as YNFKEQ. This CDR3 reads CASSQDPGAGNTIYF. The DNA for the CDR3 is TGTGCCAGCAGCCAAGATCCAGGGGCTGGAAACACCATATATTTT.

The J gene is TRBJ2-1, the V gene TRBV15; D is uncertain. The CDR3 runs to 15 residues. From germline, CDR1 is LNHNV and CDR2 YYDKDF (reference sequence). V was shortened by 3 bases and J by 5 bases, with 14 bases between the two germline ends. CDR3 DNA: TGTGCCACCAGCAGGGGTAGAATTGGGAACAATGAGCAGTTCTTC. As protein: CATSRGRIGNNEQFF.

V and J are TRBV28 and TRBJ1-5; D unclear. The CDR3 length is 12 residues. The ends were cut back, 7 bases at V and 3 bases at J, with 7 bases in the middle. In germline, CDR1 is MDHEN, CDR2 SYDVKM. The CDR3 DNA is TGTGCCAGCACCCAGTCCAATCAGCCCCAGCATTTT. Its translation: CASTQSNQPQHF.

The CDR3 DNA is TGCGCCAGCAGTGTTATATCAGGGAGTACTATGAACACTGAAGCTTTCTTT. Translation: CASSVISGSTMNTEAFF. The chain couples TRBV10-2 to TRBJ1-1; D perhaps matches TRBD1 (5 bases). The germline V gene has CDR1 WSHSY and CDR2 SAAADI. Trimming stripped 4 bases from V and 0 bases from J, with 18 bases between. CDR3 length: 17 amino acids.

This clone showed up just a few times. V gene TRBV5-4 combines with J gene TRBJ1-4; 10 bases line up with TRBD1. Germline trimming cut 3 bases from V and 7 bases from J; bases unmatched to any gene: 6. CDR1 is SGHNT and CDR2 is YYREEE in the germline V gene (reference sequence). The CDR3 consists of 15 residues. The CDR3 nucleotides read TGTGCCAGCAGCTCGACAGGGGGCGCAGGTGAAAAACTGTTTTTT. This encodes CASSSTGGAGEKLFF.

This rearrangement joins TRBV5-6 to TRBJ2-2, with 13 bases that match TRBD2. Germline trimming cut 4 bases from V and 5 bases from J; bases unmatched to any gene: 5. CDR3 length equals 16 residues. From germline, CDR1 is SGHDT and CDR2 YYEEEE. The chain's CDR3 is CASSRGTSGTTGELFF. In DNA form, the CDR3 reads TGTGCCAGCAGCCGTGGGACTAGCGGGACTACCGGGGAGCTGTTTTTT.

The chain joins TRBV5-8 to TRBJ1-1, with a weak D call TRBD1 (6 bases). CDR1 is SGHTS and CDR2 is YDEGEE in the germline V gene. V was pared by 1 base and J by 2 bases, with 9 bases between. CDR3 length: 14 residues. The CDR3 DNA follows: TGTGCCAGCAGCTTGCCAGGGGCCAACACTGAAGCTTTCTTT. Protein product: CASSLPGANTEAFF.

The V and J genes are TRBV19 and TRBJ1-2; possibly TRBD1 for D (6 bases). Trimming left V 5 bases short and J 3 bases short, with 16 bases between. The germline V gene encodes CDR1 LNHDA and CDR2 SQIVND (reference sequence). The length of the CDR3 is 15 residues. The CDR3 is CASSPRQEIDYGYTF. CDR3 DNA sequence: TGTGCCAGTAGTCCCCGACAGGAAATAGACTATGGCTACACCTTC.

In this sample, this clone turned up a few times. CDR3 bases: TGTGCCAGCAGCCCGGGACTAGCGAATCCAGAGACCCAGTACTTC. Its protein product is CASSPGLANPETQYF. The rearrangement joins TRBV27 to TRBJ2-5; 10 bases are a match to TRBD2. Germline lookup yields CDR1 MNHEY and CDR2 SMNVEV (reference sequence). The trim removed 6 bases at V and 4 bases at J, leaving 8 bases unmatched. The CDR3 sequence is 15 residues long.

The CDR3: CSARDQETQYF. In DNA form, the CDR3 reads TGCAGTGCTAGAGATCAAGAGACCCAGTACTTC. The V and J genes are TRBV20-1 and TRBJ2-5, with D unresolved. The CDR3 runs 11 residues. The germline CDR1 and CDR2 sequences are DFQATT and SNEGSKA (reference sequence). V lost 0 bases to trimming and J lost 2 bases, with 1 base between them.

Only a few counts were recorded for this clone. The chain links TRBV7-9 to TRBJ1-4; D not certain. V was clipped by 3 bases and J by 8 bases, with 13 bases between them. This CDR3 comprises 14 residues. Germline V gene lookup returns CDR1 SEHNR and CDR2 FQNEAQ (reference sequence). CDR3 nucleotide sequence: TGTGCCAGCAGCTTGGCGGGGAGAGGGGAAAAACTGTTTTTT. It codes for CASSLAGRGEKLFF.

This chain links TRBV27 with TRBJ2-3; D gene ambiguous. Germline values: CDR1 MNHEY, CDR2 SMNVEV (reference sequence). This CDR3 comprises 13 residues. Trimming removed 6 bases at V and 1 base at J, with 8 bases between. CDR3 bases: TGTGCCAGCAGACCGATAGGCACAGATACGCAGTATTTT. It is translated as CASRPIGTDTQYF.

This chain uses TRBV2 with TRBJ1-2; D is ambiguous. Germline CDR1 is SNHLY and CDR2 is FYNNEI. There are 13 residues in the CDR3. The V gene lost 1 base and the J gene lost 6 bases, with 9 bases spanning the gap. The CDR3 bases are TGTGCCAGCAGTGAAGGGGAGCAGGATGGCTACACCTTC. Translated: CASSEGEQDGYTF. Looking up the rest from reference TRBV2 and TRBJ1-2 gives the full variable domain: EPEVTQTPSHQVTQMGQEVILRCVPISNHLYFYWYRQILGQKVEFLVSFYNNEISEKSEIFDDQFSVERPDGSNFTLKIRSTKLEDSAMYFCASSEGEQDGYTFGSGTRLTVV.

The chain links TRBV4-2 to TRBJ1-1; 7 bases are shared with TRBD1. Germline CDR1 LGHNA, CDR2 YNFKEQ. V was clipped by 0 bases and J by 1 base; unmatched bases: 8. This CDR3 is 17 amino acids long. CDR3 sequence (DNA): TGTGCCAGCAGCCAAGATCATCAGACAGGGAGGAACACTGAAGCTTTCTTT. Its translation is CASSQDHQTGRNTEAFF.

The chain has TRBV4-3 and TRBJ1-3, with a tentative D call TRBD1 (5 bases). CDR1 and CDR2 from the germline V gene are LGHNA and YSLEER. The V and J ends lost 0 bases and 3 bases respectively, with 9 bases between them. The CDR3 extends over 15 amino acids. This CDR3 reads CASSQEVQGGNTIYF. The CDR3 DNA sequence: TGCGCCAGCAGCCAAGAGGTCCAGGGTGGAAACACCATATATTTT.

Here the CDR3 DNA reads TGTGCCAGCAGCGTAGCTGGTGGGTCCCTGGCGCCGGGCGGCTACACCTTC. As protein: CASSVAGGSLAPGGYTF. The V call is TRBV9, the J call TRBJ1-2; D is unclear. Germline V gene data show CDR1 as SGDLS and CDR2 as YYNGEE. This CDR3 spans 17 amino acids. Trimming removed 0 bases from V and 8 bases from J, with 23 bases in between.

The chain combines TRBV2 with TRBJ1-3; D call uncertain. Trimming left V 1 base short and J 0 bases short, with 7 bases between. Germline V gene sequence: CDR1 SNHLY, CDR2 FYNNEI. The CDR3 covers 15 residues. The CDR3: CASSEETISGNTIYF. CDR3 sequence (DNA): TGTGCCAGCAGTGAAGAGACGATCTCTGGAAACACCATATATTTT.

The CDR3 DNA sequence: TGTGCCAGCCGCGGACGGACCTCAGGGCCCCAGCATTTT. This codes for CASRGRTSGPQHF. The V call is TRBV6-5, the J call TRBJ1-5; the D is unclear. This CDR3 has 13 residues. The V end was cut by 8 bases, the J end by 9 bases, with 17 bases between. CDR1 is MNHEY, CDR2 SVGAGI, per germline.

The sample holds a few counts of this clone. The chain recombines TRBV5-4 with TRBJ1-2, with TRBD1 as a possible D gene (5 bases). V was cut by 1 base and J by 3 bases, with 7 bases left in between. Germline V CDR1 and CDR2: SGHNT, YYREEE (reference sequence). The CDR3 covers 13 residues. The CDR3 nucleotides are TGTGCCAGCAGCTTGAGCAGGGACTATGGCTACACCTTC. Amino acids: CASSLSRDYGYTF.

The CDR3 bases are TGCGCCAGCAGCCACTTAACGGGGGAGTATCACTATGGCTACACCTTC. Translation gives CASSHLTGEYHYGYTF. The rearrangement uses TRBV4-3 and TRBJ1-2, with a tentative D call TRBD1 (5 bases). Germline loops: CDR1 LGHNA, CDR2 YSLEER. V lost 3 bases, J lost 3 bases, and 17 bases lay in between. The CDR3 is 16 amino acids.

The rearrangement uses TRBV30 and TRBJ2-7; weak D call: TRBD2 (5 bases). Trimming left V 0 bases short and J 5 bases short, with 11 bases between. CDR1 is GTSNPN, CDR2 SVGIG, per germline (reference sequence). The CDR3 covers 13 residues. For the CDR3, the DNA is TGTGCCTGGAGTGTTCCCATGGGAGACGAGCAGTACTTC. Translation gives CAWSVPMGDEQYF.